These 20 T cell receptor beta chains were sequenced from one sample in a study of shared clonotypes between healthy human individuals. This table comes from immunoSEQ multiplex PCR, and its TCRdb copy is limited to in-frame clones, with some not included. The sample includes a few million clones, 80% to 95% seen only once; the top ten take 0.3% to 0.45%. Sequenced material: naive CD4+ T cells from PBMCs. Subset reported: CD45RA+ positively selected. The receptors were sampled from a man aged 18 to 30 in good health. Some clones in this sample may be carry-over from other donors' samples.

CDR3 sequence: CASSQRAAGNIQYF. The CDR3 coding sequence is TGTGCCAGCAGCCAAAGGGCGGCAGGGAACATTCAGTACTTC. The genes are TRBV4-2 and TRBJ2-4; tentatively, D is TRBD1 (5 bases). V gave up 2 bases and J gave up 7 bases, with 12 bases separating them. The germline gives CDR1 LGHNA, CDR2 YNFKEQ. This CDR3 is built from 14 residues.

In nucleotides, the CDR3 is TGCGCCAGCAGCTTGAGGGCAGTCGCAAACTTACCAATCACAGATACGCAGTATTTT. Amino acids: CASSLRAVANLPITDTQYF. The genes are TRBV5-1 and TRBJ2-3; no clear D gene. The CDR3 is 19 amino acids. Germline V CDR1 and CDR2: SGHRS, YFSETQ. Trimming removed 1 base from V and 2 bases from J, with 23 bases in between.

This chain connects TRBV5-4 to TRBJ2-7, with TRBD1 matching 7 bases. Germline-derived CDR1 and CDR2 are SGHNT and YYREEE (reference sequence). CDR3 size: 14 residues. Trimming took 2 bases from V and 0 from J; bases not matched to a gene: 2. In DNA form, the CDR3 reads TGTGCCAGCAGCTTAACAGGGGACTCCTACGAGCAGTACTTC. Its protein product is CASSLTGDSYEQYF. Based on the CDR3 plus reference TRBV5-4 and TRBJ2-7, the full variable domain is ETGVTQSPTHLIKTRGQQVTLRCSSQSGHNTVSWYQQALGQGPQFIFQYYREEENGRGNFPPRFSGLQFPNYSSELNVNALELDDSALYLCASSLTGDSYEQYFGPGTRLTVT.

The chain employs TRBV7-8 and TRBJ2-7; D gene uncertain. Germline CDR1 and CDR2: SGHVS and FQNEAQ. The CDR3 covers 15 residues. The V and J ends lost 1 base and 1 base respectively, with 11 bases between them. The CDR3: CASSLVSVESYEQYF. The CDR3 coding sequence is TGTGCCAGCAGCTTAGTGTCTGTGGAATCCTACGAGCAGTACTTC.

Concerning this clone itself: Sequence at one end of the junction differs from germline and may be a read error. The V and J genes are TRBV28 and TRBJ1-1; 10 bases are a match to TRBD1. There are 14 residues in the CDR3. In germline, CDR1 is MDHEN, CDR2 SYDVKM. CDR3: CASSLTGGLNTGDF. The CDR3 bases are TGTGCCAGCAGTCTGACAGGGGGCCTCAACACGGGAGACTTT.

This clone was detected only once. The V and J genes are TRBV9 and TRBJ2-2; possibly TRBD1 or TRBD2 for D (5 bases each). Deletions cut 2 bases from V and 1 base from J, with 18 bases between. This CDR3 is 18 amino acids long. Germline V gives CDR1 SGDLS, CDR2 YYNGEE. Written as DNA, the CDR3 is TGTGCCAGCAGCGTGGTCTTTTTACGGGGCGTGAACACCGGGGAGCTGTTTTTT. Its translation is CASSVVFLRGVNTGELFF.

The CDR3 DNA is TGTGCCAGCAGACTTGGTATTCCGGGACAACGCACAGATACGCAGTATTTT. Protein product: CASRLGIPGQRTDTQYF. The chain carries TRBV5-6 and TRBJ2-3; D perhaps matches TRBD1 (6 bases). Trimming cost V 5 bases and J 1 base, with 20 bases left between them. The CDR3 extends over 17 amino acids. Germline lookup yields CDR1 SGHDT and CDR2 YYEEEE.

The chain carries TRBV19 and TRBJ1-3, with D unclear. The CDR3 covers 15 residues. From germline, CDR1 is LNHDA and CDR2 SQIVND (reference sequence). Trimming pared 1 base from V and 4 bases from J, leaving 11 bases between. This CDR3 is CASSIAGSRGNTIYF. In DNA, the CDR3 is TGTGCCAGTAGTATAGCTGGCAGCCGAGGAAACACCATATATTTT.

The gene calls are TRBV5-1 and TRBJ2-5; no clear D gene. Germline lookup yields CDR1 SGHRS and CDR2 YFSETQ. The V gene lost 6 bases and the J gene lost 0 bases, with 12 bases spanning the gap. This CDR3 is 14 amino acids long. CDR3 sequence: CASNGGEYQETQYF. As DNA, the CDR3 is TGCGCCAGCAACGGCGGCGAGTACCAAGAGACCCAGTACTTC.

The rearrangement joins TRBV30 to TRBJ1-3; D is undetermined. Trimming cost V 2 bases and J 5 bases, with 7 bases left between them. CDR3 length: 12 residues. Germline V gene data show CDR1 as GTSNPN and CDR2 as SVGIG (reference sequence). CDR3 coding DNA: TGTGCCTGGAGTCTGGGAAGAAACACCATATATTTT. Its protein is CAWSLGRNTIYF.

The CDR3 is CSVLTPTEAFF. The CDR3, as DNA: TGCAGCGTCCTGACGCCCACTGAAGCTTTCTTT. The chain couples TRBV29-1 to TRBJ1-1; no definite D call. Germline values: CDR1 SQVTM, CDR2 ANQGSEA. The CDR3 loop spans 11 amino acids. Trimming removed 6 bases from V and 4 bases from J, with 9 bases in between.

V usage is TRBV15 and J usage is TRBJ2-6; 7 bases are shared with TRBD1. Germline V gene lookup returns CDR1 LNHNV and CDR2 YYDKDF (reference sequence). V dropped 2 bases and J dropped 2; count of bases not matched to a gene: 3. The CDR3 is 16 residues long. Here the CDR3 reads CATSRQTGAGANVLTF. For the CDR3, the DNA is TGTGCCACCAGCAGACAAACAGGGGCTGGGGCCAACGTCCTGACTTTC.

The V call is TRBV9, the J call TRBJ2-5; 9 positions match TRBD2. Per the germline V gene, CDR1 is SGDLS and CDR2 is YYNGEE. V lost 0 bases and J lost 5; bases outside the gene matches: 5. There are 15 residues in the CDR3. The CDR3 DNA sequence: TGTGCCAGCAGCGTAGGGACTAGCGATGACGAGACCCAGTACTTC. Protein sequence: CASSVGTSDDETQYF.

V is TRBV6-5 and J is TRBJ1-5; a weak D match, TRBD1 (6 bases). The CDR3 runs 14 residues. Trimming removed 2 bases at V and 7 bases at J, with 12 bases between. Germline V lookup: CDR1 MNHEY, CDR2 SVGAGI. CDR3 nucleotide sequence: TGTGCCAGCAGTTACAGGCAGGGGCTCCAGCCCCAGCATTTT. Translated, it gives CASSYRQGLQPQHF.

This sequence joins TRBV10-3 and TRBJ2-7, with no clear D. Germline CDR1 is ENHRY and CDR2 is SYGVKD. The CDR3 covers 15 residues. The V end lost 4 bases, the J end lost 2 bases, and 15 bases lay between the germline ends. The CDR3 DNA follows: TGTGCCATCAGTGCGCAAAGAGACACTACCTACGAGCAGTACTTC. Translation: CAISAQRDTTYEQYF.

V gene TRBV18 combines with J gene TRBJ2-7; D gene ambiguous. The CDR3 consists of 13 residues. V lost 2 bases and J lost 4, with 9 bases in between. CDR1 KGHSH and CDR2 LQKENI come from the germline V gene. CDR3 DNA: TGTGCCAGCTCACCAGTTATGGTTTACGAGCAGTACTTC. This sequence encodes CASSPVMVYEQYF.

This chain joins TRBV7-9 and TRBJ2-2; TRBD2 is a possible D gene (6 bases). CDR3 length equals 16 residues. Germline-derived CDR1 and CDR2 are SEHNR and FQNEAQ (reference sequence). Trimming cost V 3 bases and J 0 bases, with 11 bases left between them. CDR3 loop: CASSLDYSTNTGELFF. CDR3 bases: TGTGCCAGCAGCTTGGACTACTCTACGAACACCGGGGAGCTGTTTTTT.

The V and J genes are TRBV7-3 and TRBJ1-1, with a weak D call TRBD1 (6 bases). Germline V CDR1 and CDR2: SGHTA, FQGTGA. The CDR3 has 14 amino acids. The germline V and J ends were trimmed by 4 bases and 0 bases, with 9 bases remaining between them. The CDR3 DNA reads as TGTGCCAGCAGCTCACAGGGAGTGAACACTGAAGCTTTCTTT. Its protein product is CASSSQGVNTEAFF.

Turning to this clone: This same CDR3 is encoded by further DNA sequences in the sample. The genes are TRBV5-1 and TRBJ1-5; 9 nucleotides agree with TRBD1. Germline trimming cut 0 bases from V and 5 bases from J; bases unmatched to any gene: 0. This CDR3 has 14 residues. From germline, CDR1 is SGHRS and CDR2 YFSETQ. DNA for the CDR3: TGCGCCAGCAGCTTGGGACAGGGGGATCAGCCCCAGCATTTT. Its translation: CASSLGQGDQPQHF.

J is TRBJ2-3 and V is TRBV7-3, with D perhaps given as TRBD1 or TRBD2 (5 bases each). Germline V gives CDR1 SGHTA, CDR2 FQGTGA. Trimming shortened V by 5 bases and J by 2 bases, and 17 bases separated the two germline ends. This CDR3 has 16 amino acids. The CDR3 bases are TGTGCCAGCAGCCTACTCGGACGGGGCAACACAGATACGCAGTATTTT. Its protein product is CASSLLGRGNTDTQYF.